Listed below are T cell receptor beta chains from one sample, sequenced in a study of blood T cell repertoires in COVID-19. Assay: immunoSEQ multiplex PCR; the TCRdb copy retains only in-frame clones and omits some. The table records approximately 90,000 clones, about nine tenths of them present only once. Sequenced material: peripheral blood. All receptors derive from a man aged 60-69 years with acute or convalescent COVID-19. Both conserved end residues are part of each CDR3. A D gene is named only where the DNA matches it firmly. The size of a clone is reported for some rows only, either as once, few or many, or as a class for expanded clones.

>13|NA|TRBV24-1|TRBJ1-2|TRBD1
TGTGCCACCAGTGACCCGACAGGGTATGGCTACACCTTC
CATSDPTGYGYTF
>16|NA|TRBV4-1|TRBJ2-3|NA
TGCGCCAGCAGCCTGGGGGGGCAGGAAAACACAGATACGCAGTATTTT
CASSLGGQENTDTQYF
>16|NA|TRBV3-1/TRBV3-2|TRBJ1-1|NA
TGTGCCAGCAGCCAAGCAACTTCGACAGGAAACACTGAAGCTTTCTTT
CASSQATSTGNTEAFF
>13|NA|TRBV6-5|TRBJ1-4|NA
TGTGCCAGCACCGAACTCGGGGGTGAAAAACTGTTTTTT
CASTELGGEKLFF
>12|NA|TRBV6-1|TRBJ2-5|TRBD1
TGTGCCAGCAGCCTGGACAGGGGGACCCAGTACTTC
CASSLDRGTQYF
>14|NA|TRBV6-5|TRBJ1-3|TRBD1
TGTGCCAGCAAGAAACAGGGGTTGGGAAACACCATATATTTT
CASKKQGLGNTIYF
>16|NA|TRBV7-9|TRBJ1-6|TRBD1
TGTGCCAGCAGCTCTTGGGACAGCTCCTATAATTCACCCCTCCACTTT
CASSSWDSSYNSPLHF
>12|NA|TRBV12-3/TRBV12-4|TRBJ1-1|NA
TGTGCCAGCAGTTTGGGGGGGCCTGAAGCTTTCTTT
CASSLGGPEAFF
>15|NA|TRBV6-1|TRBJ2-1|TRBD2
TGTGCCAGCAGTGAAATGCGGGGGGGGTACAATGAGCAGTTCTTC
CASSEMRGGYNEQFF
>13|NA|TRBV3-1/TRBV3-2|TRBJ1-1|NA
TGTGCCAGCAGCTCAACTCAGGGGACCGAAGCTTTCTTT
CASSSTQGTEAFF
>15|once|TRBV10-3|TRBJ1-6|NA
TGTGCCATCAGTGAGTCTTCTGGTCTCGGTTCACCCCTCCACTTT
CAISESSGLGSPLHF
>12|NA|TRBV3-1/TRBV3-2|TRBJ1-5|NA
TGTGCCAGCAGCCCCTCGGCAGGCACCCAGCATTTT
CASSPSAGTQHF
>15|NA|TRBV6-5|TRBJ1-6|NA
TGTGCCAGCAGCCCCGGGAGGTCGGGTGGGGTACCCCTCCACTTT
CASSPGRSGGVPLHF
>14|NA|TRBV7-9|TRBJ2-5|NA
TGTGCCAGCAGCTTGCGCCACAGGGAGGAGACCCAGTACTTC
CASSLRHREETQYF
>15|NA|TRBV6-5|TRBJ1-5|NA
TGTGCCAGCATGGGAGGTTTGGGGACTAATCAGCCCCAGCATTTT
CASMGGLGTNQPQHF
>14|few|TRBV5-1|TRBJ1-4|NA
TGCGCCAGCAGCTTGGCTGTCCCTAATGAAAAACTGTTTTTT
CASSLAVPNEKLFF
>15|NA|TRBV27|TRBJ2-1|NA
TGTGCCAGCACCCACAGGGATGGGACCTACAATGAGCAGTTCTTC
CASTHRDGTYNEQFF
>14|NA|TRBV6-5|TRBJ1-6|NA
TGTGCCAGCAGTCTACAGGGCCCTAATTCACCCCTCCACTTT
CASSLQGPNSPLHF
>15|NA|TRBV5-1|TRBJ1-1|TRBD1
TGCGCCAGCAGCCGTGGACAGGCAACTGAAACACAAGCTTTCTTT
CASSRGQATETQAFF
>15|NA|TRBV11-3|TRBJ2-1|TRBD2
TGTGCCAGCAGCTTAGAGGGGGAGGGACTAAATGAGCAGTTCTTC
CASSLEGEGLNEQFF
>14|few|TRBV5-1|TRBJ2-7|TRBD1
TGCGCCAGCAGCTTACAGGGGGCACCCTACGAGCAGTACTTC
CASSLQGAPYEQYF
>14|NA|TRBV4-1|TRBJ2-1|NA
TGCGCCAGCAGCCTCCCCGACAGGAACAATGAGCAGTTCTTC
CASSLPDRNNEQFF
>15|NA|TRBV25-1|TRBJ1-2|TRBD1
TGTGCCAGCAGTGGCGGGACAGGGGTCAACTATGGCTACACCTTC
CASSGGTGVNYGYTF
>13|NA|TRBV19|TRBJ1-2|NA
TGTGCCAGTAGGGTGACAGATAACTATGGCTACACCTTC
CASRVTDNYGYTF
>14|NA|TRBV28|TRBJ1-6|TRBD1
TGTGCCAGCAGTCCGGGACAGAGATTTTCACCCCTCCACTTT
CASSPGQRFSPLHF
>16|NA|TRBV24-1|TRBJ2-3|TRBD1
TGTGCCACCAGTGAGACACAGGGGACCCGCACAGATACGCAGTATTTT
CATSETQGTRTDTQYF
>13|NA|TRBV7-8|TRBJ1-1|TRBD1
TGTGCCAGCAGTGAACAGGGGGACGCTGAAGCTTTCTTT
CASSEQGDAEAFF
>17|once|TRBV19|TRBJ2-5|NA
TGTGCCAGTAGTATCGGGAAAAGGATGGGGGGAGGAGAGACCCAGTACTTC
CASSIGKRMGGGETQYF
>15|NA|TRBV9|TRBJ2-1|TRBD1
TGTGCCAGCACCCCGGGACAGGGGACCTACAATGAGCAGTTCTTC
CASTPGQGTYNEQFF
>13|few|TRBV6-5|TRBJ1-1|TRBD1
TGTGCCAGCAGCCTCACAGGGGGCACTGAAGCTTTCTTT
CASSLTGGTEAFF
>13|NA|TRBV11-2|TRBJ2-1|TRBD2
TGTGCCATCCTCGCCGGCGGGGGAAATGAGCAGTTCTTC
CAILAGGGNEQFF
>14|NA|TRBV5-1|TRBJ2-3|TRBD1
TGCGCCAGCAGAGACAGGGGGCTGGGAGATACGCAGTATTTT
CASRDRGLGDTQYF
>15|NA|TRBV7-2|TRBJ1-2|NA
TGTGCCAGCAGCTCCGGGGGGACACCCAGTTATGGCTACACCTTC
CASSSGGTPSYGYTF
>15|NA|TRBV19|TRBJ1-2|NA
TGTGCCAGTAGTACCGAAAGGACAGCGAACTATGGCTACACCTTC
CASSTERTANYGYTF
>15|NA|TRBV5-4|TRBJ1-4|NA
TGTGCCAGCAGCCTAGATCAGGGTGTCCGGGAAAAACTGTTTTTT
CASSLDQGVREKLFF
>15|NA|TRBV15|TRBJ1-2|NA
TGTGCCACCAGCAGAGAGGTGGGGCATTCCTATGGCTACACCTTC
CATSREVGHSYGYTF
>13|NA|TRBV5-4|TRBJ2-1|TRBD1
TGTGCCAGCCGAGCGACAGGGAACAATGAGCAGTTCTTC
CASRATGNNEQFF